The 27 T cell receptor beta chains presented below share a single source sample, sequenced in a study of beta chain features in type 1 diabetes. Since all of the isolated RNA was reverse transcribed, expressed TCRB transcripts were what got sequenced. Assay: immunoSEQ multiplex PCR; the TCRdb copy retains only in-frame clones and omits some. This sample has 80,000 to 90,000 clones, with under 35% found just once. The source material was stem cell memory CD4+ T cells from blood. The receptor set was obtained from a woman aged 18-29 years in good health.

The rearrangement joins TRBV9 to TRBJ2-3; 16 bases line up with TRBD2. J was trimmed by 0 bases and V by 4 bases; bases with no gene match: 8. This CDR3 has 19 residues. Germline V lookup: CDR1 SGDLS, CDR2 YYNGEE. The CDR3 sequence is CASSPRGLAGGPSTDTQYF. Here the CDR3 DNA reads TGTGCCAGCAGCCCGAGGGGACTAGCGGGGGGGCCTAGCACAGATACGCAGTATTTT.

The chain is built from TRBV6-6 and TRBJ1-5; 7 bases map to TRBD1. V shed 5 bases, J shed 6 bases, and the junction held 7 bases outside the gene matches. The CDR3 covers 14 residues. Germline V gene lookup returns CDR1 MNHNY and CDR2 SVGAGI (reference sequence). DNA for the CDR3: TGTGCCAGCAGTAGACAGGGACGCGGTCAGCCCCAGCATTTT. Its protein product is CASSRQGRGQPQHF.

This clone occurred a few times. CDR3 in amino acids: CASRAQGAQRNIQYF. For the CDR3, the DNA is TGTGCCAGTAGAGCGCAGGGGGCGCAACGAAACATTCAGTACTTC. The chain recombines TRBV19 with TRBJ2-4; 8 bases line up with TRBD1. The J segment lost 6 bases and the V segment lost 6 bases, leaving 10 bases of the junction unmatched. Germline V gives CDR1 LNHDA, CDR2 SQIVND (reference sequence). CDR3 length equals 15 residues.

This clone was detected a few times. The chain links TRBV5-6 to TRBJ1-1; D is uncertain. This CDR3 region has 15 residues. Per the germline V gene, CDR1 is SGHDT and CDR2 is YYEEEE. V shed 3 bases and J shed 6 bases, with 18 bases lying between them. The chain's CDR3 is CASSSIKGGEAEAFF. DNA for the CDR3: TGTGCCAGCAGCTCGATAAAGGGAGGAGAGGCTGAAGCTTTCTTT.

V and J are TRBV19 and TRBJ2-7; 10 bases line up with TRBD1. This CDR3 contains 14 residues. The junction had 3 bases not matched to a gene; V was cut back by 5 bases and J by 2 bases. Per the germline V gene, CDR1 is LNHDA and CDR2 is SQIVND (reference sequence). This chain's CDR3 is CASSHGQGAYEQYF. The DNA for the CDR3 is TGTGCCAGTAGTCACGGACAGGGGGCCTACGAGCAGTACTTC.

The rearrangement joins TRBV7-9 to TRBJ2-7, with TRBD1 identical over 7 bases. The CDR3 spans 17 residues. V dropped 0 bases and J dropped 5; count of bases not matched to a gene: 13. CDR1 SEHNR and CDR2 FQNEAQ come from the germline V gene (reference sequence). DNA for the CDR3: TGTGCCAGCAGCTTAGCCCGGGACAGTGAAGGCCCCCACGAGCAGTACTTC. Translated, it gives CASSLARDSEGPHEQYF.

This clone was detected only a few times. The V call is TRBV6-1, the J call TRBJ2-1; 8 nucleotides agree with TRBD2. This CDR3 is built from 14 residues. Per germline, CDR1 MNHNS and CDR2 SASEGT. V lost 7 bases to trimming and J lost 7 bases; unmatched junction nucleotides: 9. CDR3 amino acids: CASIPAGGGNEQFF. Here the CDR3 DNA reads TGTGCCAGCATTCCCGCGGGGGGTGGAAATGAGCAGTTCTTC.

This chain uses TRBV7-9 with TRBJ1-1; a possible D gene is TRBD1 (6 bases). The CDR3 length is 16 residues. Looked up from germline, CDR1 is SEHNR and CDR2 is FQNEAQ (reference sequence). Trimming took off 2 bases at V and 6 bases at J, with 19 bases between the two ends. The CDR3 nucleotides read TGTGCCAGCAGCTTATATAGAGCCGAACAGGGTTCTGAAGCTTTCTTT. This encodes CASSLYRAEQGSEAFF.

Only a few counts were recorded for this clone. The chain recombines TRBV5-1 with TRBJ2-3; 12 nucleotides agree with TRBD2. This CDR3 is built from 16 residues. The V and J ends lost 1 base and 5 bases, in that order; junction bases with no gene match: 5. Germline CDR1 is SGHRS and CDR2 is YFSETQ. DNA of the CDR3: TGCGCCAGCAGCTTGATTGAGACTAGCGGGAGAGATACGCAGTATTTT. Its translation: CASSLIETSGRDTQYF.

The chain links TRBV5-8 to TRBJ2-5; D possibly corresponds to TRBD2 (6 bases). V lost 0 bases and J 7 bases, leaving 13 bases between the germline ends. CDR3 length equals 14 residues. The germline CDR1 and CDR2 sequences are SGHTS and YDEGEE. The CDR3 protein is CASSLEGRDGTQYF. The CDR3 DNA sequence: TGTGCCAGCAGCTTGGAAGGGCGGGACGGGACCCAGTACTTC.

The chain uses TRBV6-1 and TRBJ2-4, with 8 bases aligning to TRBD1. V lost 10 bases, J lost 7 bases, and 6 bases stayed unmatched. Germline V CDR1 and CDR2: MNHNS, SASEGT. The CDR3 sequence is 12 residues long. Here the CDR3 reads CATGQGINIQYF. The CDR3 coding sequence is TGTGCCACCGGACAGGGAATCAACATTCAGTACTTC.

The chain carries TRBV7-2 and TRBJ2-3, with TRBD2 matching over 11 bases. The length of the CDR3 is 19 residues. Germline loops: CDR1 SGHTA, CDR2 FQGNSA. With 1 base clipped from V and 2 bases from J, the junction kept 11 bases outside the gene matches. CDR3: CASSLELAGAPTNTDTQYF. The CDR3 DNA sequence: TGTGCCAGCAGCTTAGAACTAGCGGGGGCCCCTACCAACACAGATACGCAGTATTTT.

This clone was recorded only once. V is TRBV10-1 and J is TRBJ2-7; 13 nucleotides align to TRBD2. The junction had 9 bases not matched to a gene; V was cut back by 2 bases and J by 8 bases. The length of the CDR3 is 16 residues. CDR1 and CDR2 from the germline V gene are WNHNN and SYGVQD (reference sequence). Here the CDR3 reads CASSEVLAGGPEKQYF. The CDR3 coding sequence is TGCGCCAGCAGTGAGGTACTAGCGGGAGGGCCGGAGAAGCAGTACTTC.

This clone has just a few counts. V and J are TRBV29-1 and TRBJ2-1; TRBD2 matches at 16 bases. Germline trimming cut 7 bases from V and 10 bases from J; bases unmatched to any gene: 10. The CDR3 consists of 15 residues. CDR1 and CDR2 (germline): SQVTM, ANQGSEA. In DNA form, the CDR3 reads TGCAGCGCCCCGGGACTAGCGGGGGGGCCACGAGAGCAGTTCTTC. As protein: CSAPGLAGGPREQFF.

This clone was counted a few times. This chain links TRBV5-1 with TRBJ2-5, with 9 bases that match TRBD2. After removal of 3 bases from V and 2 bases from J, the junction contained 2 bases not matched to a gene. Germline CDR1 and CDR2: SGHRS and YFSETQ. The CDR3 is made up of 14 amino acids. The CDR3 protein is CASSSTSGQETQYF. Here the CDR3 DNA reads TGCGCCAGCAGCTCGACTAGCGGACAAGAGACCCAGTACTTC.

The chain uses TRBV18 and TRBJ1-1; D is unclear. The V and J ends lost 8 bases and 1 base respectively, with 5 bases between them. This CDR3 spans 11 amino acids. In germline, CDR1 is KGHSH, CDR2 LQKENI. This CDR3 reads CASQENTEAFF. The CDR3 DNA reads TGTGCCAGCCAGGAGAACACTGAAGCTTTCTTT.

This chain connects TRBV30 to TRBJ1-4; D ambiguous. Trimming left V 2 bases short and J 12 bases short, with 10 bases between. The V gene's germline CDR1 is GTSNPN and CDR2 SVGIG (reference sequence). CDR3 length: 11 amino acids. The CDR3 spells CAWSPSEELFF. Here the CDR3 DNA reads TGTGCCTGGAGTCCGTCGGAGGAACTGTTTTTT.

V usage is TRBV4-3 and J usage is TRBJ2-2; D may be TRBD2 (5 bases). With 0 bases removed from V and 9 bases from J, the gap between germline ends came to 17 bases. CDR1 and CDR2 (germline): LGHNA, YSLEER. CDR3 length equals 16 residues. The chain's CDR3 is CASSQDHAASGRELFF. The CDR3 nucleotides are TGCGCCAGCAGCCAAGATCATGCGGCGAGCGGCCGGGAGCTGTTTTTT.

The rearrangement links TRBV7-8 to TRBJ2-7; a possible D gene is TRBD2 (5 bases). CDR1 is SGHVS, CDR2 FQNEAQ, per germline. The CDR3 covers 12 residues. The V and J ends lost 7 bases and 7 bases respectively, with 14 bases between them. This CDR3 reads CASNPDGGEQYF. The CDR3 DNA reads as TGTGCCAGCAACCCCGACGGAGGAGAGCAGTACTTC. The variable domain in full, completed from reference TRBV7-8 and TRBJ2-7, reads GAGVSQSPRYKVAKRGQDVALRCDPISGHVSLFWYQQALGQGPEFLTYFQNEAQLDKSGLPSDRFFAERPEGSVSTLKIQRTQQEDSAVYLCASNPDGGEQYFGPGTRLTVT.

The rearrangement joins TRBV30 to TRBJ2-2, with D possibly being TRBD2 (6 bases). The V and J ends lost 5 bases and 1 base respectively, with 8 bases between them. The CDR3 has 13 amino acids. The germline gives CDR1 GTSNPN, CDR2 SVGIG (reference sequence). The CDR3 sequence: CAWRGLNTGELFF. CDR3 sequence (DNA): TGTGCCTGGCGGGGACTGAACACCGGGGAGCTGTTTTTT.

This clone has a handful of counts. The V call is TRBV6-6, the J call TRBJ2-2; D might be TRBD2 (6 bases). CDR3 length equals 14 residues. Germline CDR1 MNHNY, CDR2 SVGAGI (reference sequence). Trimming removed 7 bases from V and 1 base from J, with 10 bases in between. In DNA, the CDR3 is TGTGCCAGCATCATGGGGGGGAACACCGGGGAGCTGTTTTTT. Translating it yields CASIMGGNTGELFF.

J is TRBJ2-7 and V is TRBV16, with D perhaps TRBD2 (6 bases). The CDR3 length is 16 residues. In germline, CDR1 is KGHSY, CDR2 FQNENV. Trimming took 0 bases from V and 0 from J, leaving 12 bases between them. CDR3 residues: CASSQSRGIFSYEQYF. CDR3 DNA sequence: TGTGCCAGCAGCCAATCCCGGGGGATCTTCTCCTACGAGCAGTACTTC.

This clone was counted only a few times. The chain combines TRBV27 with TRBJ2-2, with 8 bases lining up with TRBD1. Germline values: CDR1 MNHEY, CDR2 SMNVEV (reference sequence). V was pared by 4 bases and J by 6 bases, with 4 bases of the junction left unmatched. This CDR3 has 14 amino acids. The CDR3 reads CASSSGQGSGELFF. The CDR3 DNA reads as TGTGCCAGCAGTTCCGGACAGGGTTCCGGGGAGCTGTTTTTT.

In DNA, the CDR3 is TGCGCCAGCAGCTTGGGGGAGTCTTCTCCCTTGGGTTGGTTCTTC. This gives the protein CASSLGESSPLGWFF. The chain links TRBV5-1 to TRBJ2-1; tentative D call: TRBD2 (5 bases). V was trimmed by 0 bases and J by 15 bases, leaving 22 bases between them. CDR1 is SGHRS and CDR2 is YFSETQ in the germline V gene. The CDR3 is made up of 15 amino acids.

The chain combines TRBV14 with TRBJ2-7; TRBD1 matches at 7 bases. V trimming: 4 bases; J trimming: 8 bases; junction bases outside the gene matches: 8. The length of the CDR3 is 13 residues. CDR1 is SGHDN, CDR2 FVKESK, per germline. CDR3 region: CASSPQQGTQQYF. CDR3 bases: TGTGCCAGCAGCCCGCAACAGGGGACCCAGCAGTACTTC.

This clone occurred a few times. The identical CDR3 is also encoded by other nucleotide sequences in the sample. The chain is built from TRBV18 and TRBJ2-7; 10 nucleotides match TRBD1. V gave up 6 bases and J gave up 4 bases; unmatched junction bases: 9. Looked up from germline, CDR1 is KGHSH and CDR2 is LQKENI. The CDR3 is 15 residues long. CDR3 nucleotide sequence: TGTGCCAGCTCCCCCGGACAGGGGGGGCCTTACGAGCAGTACTTC. It yields the protein CASSPGQGGPYEQYF.

This clone was seen more than once but under ten times. The chain uses TRBV5-1 and TRBJ2-3; TRBD2 agrees at 9 bases. Germline CDR1 SGHRS, CDR2 YFSETQ. Unmatched junction bases numbered 10, after V lost 4 bases and J lost 4 bases. The CDR3 spans 16 residues. The CDR3 bases are TGCGCCAGCAGCCGCGGGGTAGCGGGAGCGGCAGATACGCAGTATTTT. It specifies CASSRGVAGAADTQYF.